Following are 7 T cell receptor beta chains from one sample sequenced in a study of cytomegalovirus exposure and HLA in healthy donors (dated by TCRdb to about 2017). The library was generated by the immunoSEQ multiplex PCR assay. For the multiplex PCR, a mixture combining 60 forward primers for TCR Vbeta segments and 13 reverse primers for TCR Jbeta segments was used. The source is immuneACCESS, and TCRdb retained only in-frame sequences with V and J called. Part of the clones is not carried over; for the studies checked, unresolved V genes explain less than half of this, and the remainder is unexplained. The sample contains 160,000 or so clones, approximately 82% of them found a single time. In total, the top ten clones hold nearly 8.5% of the sample. The specimen sequenced was PBMCs. All receptors derive from a male donor in good health and CMV-seropositive.

This clone was counted once. The CDR3 region has the DNA TGCGCCAGCAGGCCAGCGGGTTCCTCCTACGAGCAGTACTTC. Translation: CASRPAGSSYEQYF. The genes are TRBV10-2 and TRBJ2-7; TRBD2 might be the D (6 bases). V was trimmed by 6 bases and J by 0 bases, leaving 12 bases between them. In germline, CDR1 is WSHSY, CDR2 SAAADI. This CDR3 has 14 amino acids.

V gene TRBV7-6 combines with J gene TRBJ2-5, with D perhaps matching TRBD1 (6 bases). The DNA end is more similar to TRBJ2-7, so the J call may be wrong. This CDR3 comprises 13 residues. Germline V gene sequence: CDR1 SGHVS, CDR2 FNYEAQ. The CDR3 here is CASSLLRQDEQYF. CDR3 nucleotide sequence: TGTGCCAGCAGCCTCCTAAGACAGGACGAGCAGTACTTC.

The chain joins TRBV18 to TRBJ2-2; possibly TRBD1 for D (6 bases). Trimming removed 2 bases from V and 1 base from J, with 11 bases in between. CDR3 length: 16 amino acids. Germline values: CDR1 KGHSH, CDR2 LQKENI. This CDR3 reads CASSPFGQLNTGELFF. The CDR3 coding sequence is TGTGCCAGCTCACCATTCGGACAGCTGAACACCGGGGAGCTGTTTTTT.

This chain links TRBV4-3 with TRBJ2-7; 8 bases map to TRBD2. In germline, CDR1 is LGHNA, CDR2 YSLEER. V was pared by 0 bases and J by 2 bases, with 9 bases of the junction left unmatched. The CDR3 is 17 residues long. The CDR3 reads CASSQEAYSGETYEQYF. CDR3 bases: TGCGCCAGCAGCCAAGAGGCTTATAGCGGGGAAACCTACGAGCAGTACTTC.

The chain employs TRBV30 and TRBJ2-5; 7 bases map to TRBD2. Trimming at V came to 2 bases and at J to 4 bases, leaving 4 bases not matched to a gene. Looked up from germline, CDR1 is GTSNPN and CDR2 is SVGIG (reference sequence). The CDR3 spans 13 residues. CDR3 region: CAWSSLAPETQYF. Here the CDR3 DNA reads TGTGCCTGGAGTTCACTAGCGCCAGAGACCCAGTACTTC.

This clone was seen a few times. The rearrangement joins TRBV28 to TRBJ1-1, with TRBD1 as a possible D gene (6 bases). The CDR3 length is 12 residues. Germline assignment: CDR1 MDHEN and CDR2 SYDVKM. The germline V and J ends were trimmed by 8 bases and 7 bases, with 14 bases remaining between them. CDR3 region: CASFQSRGEAFF. CDR3 in DNA: TGTGCCAGCTTCCAGTCCAGGGGTGAAGCTTTCTTT.

The CDR3 bases are TGTGCCAGCAGTTTCGCAGGTTCGTACACTGAAGCTTTCTTT. This gives the protein CASSFAGSYTEAFF. The chain joins TRBV28 to TRBJ1-1; no clear D gene. V was shortened by 3 bases and J by 3 bases, with 11 bases between the two germline ends. CDR1 is MDHEN, CDR2 SYDVKM, per germline. This CDR3 spans 14 amino acids.